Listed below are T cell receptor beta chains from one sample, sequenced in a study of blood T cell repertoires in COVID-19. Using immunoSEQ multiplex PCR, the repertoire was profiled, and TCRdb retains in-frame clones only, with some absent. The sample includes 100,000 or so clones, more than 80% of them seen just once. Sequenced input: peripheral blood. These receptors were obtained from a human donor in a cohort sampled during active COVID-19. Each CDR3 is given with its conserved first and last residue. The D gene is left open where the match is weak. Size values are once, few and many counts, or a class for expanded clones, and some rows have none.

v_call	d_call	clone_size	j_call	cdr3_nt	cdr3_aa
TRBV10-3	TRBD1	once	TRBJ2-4	TGTGCCATCAGTGAGACAGGGGGCTACACACTAGCCAAAAACATTCAGTACTTC	CAISETGGYTLAKNIQYF
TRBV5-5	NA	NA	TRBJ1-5	TGTGCCAGCAGCTTATTTCAGGGCGGCAATCAGCCCCAGCATTTT	CASSLFQGGNQPQHF
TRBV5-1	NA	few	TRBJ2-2	TGCGCCAGCAGCTTGGGGGGGGGCGCAAGCTGGAGGACCGGGGAGCTGTTTTTT	CASSLGGGASWRTGELFF
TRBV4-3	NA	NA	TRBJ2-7	TGCGCCAGCAGCCAAGAAAGCGTCCCATCCTACGAGCAGTACTTC	CASSQESVPSYEQYF
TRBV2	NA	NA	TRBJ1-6	TGTGCCAGCGGAGTAACCTATAATTCACCCCTCCACTTT	CASGVTYNSPLHF
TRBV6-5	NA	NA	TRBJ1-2	TGTGCCAGCAGGCAGGATGCTAACTATGGCTACACCTTC	CASRQDANYGYTF
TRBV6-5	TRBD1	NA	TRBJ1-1	TGTGCCAGCAGGGCGCAGGGGGCAACGAACACTGAAGCTTTCTTT	CASRAQGATNTEAFF
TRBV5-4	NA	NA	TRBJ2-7	TGTGCCAGCAGCTTGAATTCGTACTACGAGCAGTACTTC	CASSLNSYYEQYF
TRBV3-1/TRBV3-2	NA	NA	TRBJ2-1	TGTGCCAGCAGCCAAGACCCGACACACAATGAGCAGTTCTTC	CASSQDPTHNEQFF
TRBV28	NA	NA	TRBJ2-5	TGTGCCAGCAGCCCCGGGGGGCGAGAGACCCAGTACTTC	CASSPGGRETQYF
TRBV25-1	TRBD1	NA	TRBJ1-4	TGTGCCAGCAGTGAGGATTACCAGGGGGCAGAACTGTTTTTT	CASSEDYQGAELFF
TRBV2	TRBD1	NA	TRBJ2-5	TGTGCCAGCAGTGAAGCCCTGGACAGGGTTGAGACCCAGTACTTC	CASSEALDRVETQYF
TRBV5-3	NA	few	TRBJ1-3	TGTGCCAGAAGCTTGAGAGGGCACTCTGGAAACACCATATATTTT	CARSLRGHSGNTIYF
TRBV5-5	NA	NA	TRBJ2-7	TGTGCCAGCAGCTTAGAGGGGACTTTCAGCGACGAGCAGTACTTC	CASSLEGTFSDEQYF
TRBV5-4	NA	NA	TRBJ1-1	TGTGCCAGCAGCTTGGCCGGGCAGGGACTCACTGAAGCTTTCTTT	CASSLAGQGLTEAFF
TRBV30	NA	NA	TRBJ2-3	TGTGCCTTCGGTAGTGCAGATACGCAGTATTTT	CAFGSADTQYF
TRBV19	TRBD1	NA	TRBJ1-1	TGTGCCAGTAGAGAAAGGGACAGCTGGAACACTGAAGCTTTCTTT	CASRERDSWNTEAFF
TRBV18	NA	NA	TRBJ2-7	TGTGCCAGCTCACCAGCAAAGGGACACCACTACGAGCAGTACTTC	CASSPAKGHHYEQYF
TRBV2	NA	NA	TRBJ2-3	TGTGCCGGACAGCCGCCATTCACAGATACGCAGTATTTT	CAGQPPFTDTQYF
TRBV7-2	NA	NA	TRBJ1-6	TGTGCCAGCAGCTCTAGACAGGCGGATAATTCACCCCTCCACTTT	CASSSRQADNSPLHF
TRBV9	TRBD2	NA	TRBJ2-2	TGTGCCAGCAGCGCGTACGGGCTAGCGGGGGGGTCCGGGGAGCTGTTTTTT	CASSAYGLAGGSGELFF
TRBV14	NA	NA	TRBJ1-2	TGTGCCAGCAGCCAAGTCCCCGGTTGGAACTATGGCTACACCTTC	CASSQVPGWNYGYTF
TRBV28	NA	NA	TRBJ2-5	TGTGCCAGCACTACAGGACACCGAGAGGCCCAGTACTTC	CASTTGHREAQYF
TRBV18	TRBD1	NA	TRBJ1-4	TGTGCCAGCTCACCACTGCCGGGACAGGTGACAACTAATGAAAAACTGTTTTTT	CASSPLPGQVTTNEKLFF
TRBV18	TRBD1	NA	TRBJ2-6	TGTGCCAGCTCACCACCGGGACAGGGACTCTCTGGGGCCAACGTCCTGACTTTC	CASSPPGQGLSGANVLTF
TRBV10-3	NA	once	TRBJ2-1	TGTGCCATCAGCCCAGAGGGCAATGAGCAGTTCTTC	CAISPEGNEQFF
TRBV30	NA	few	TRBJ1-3	TGTGCCTGCCACCCCGGTTCTGGAAACACCATATATTTT	CACHPGSGNTIYF
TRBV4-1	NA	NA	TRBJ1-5	TGCGCCAGCAGCCGCCATCACGGGGTGAACAATCAGCCCCAGCATTTT	CASSRHHGVNNQPQHF
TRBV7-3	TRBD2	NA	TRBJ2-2	TGTGCCAGCAGCTTAAGACTAGCAAGCGGGGAGCTGTTTTTT	CASSLRLASGELFF
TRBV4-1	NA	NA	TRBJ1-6	TGCGCCAGCAGCCAAGATGACAGGACCCATTCACCCCTCCACTTT	CASSQDDRTHSPLHF
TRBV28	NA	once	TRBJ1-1	TGTGCCAGCATAGGTTCAGCGATGAACACTGAAGCTTTCTTT	CASIGSAMNTEAFF
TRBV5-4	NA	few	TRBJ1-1	TGTGCCAGCAGCTTGGTCCAGGGGAGCCAAGCTTTCTTT	CASSLVQGSQAFF
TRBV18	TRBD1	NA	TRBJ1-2	TGTGCCAGCTCACCGTCGACAGGGGATAACTATGGCTACACCTTC	CASSPSTGDNYGYTF
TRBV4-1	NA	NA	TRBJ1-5	TGCGCCAGCAGCCAAGATCCCAGGGCATTCAATCAGCCCCAGCATTTT	CASSQDPRAFNQPQHF
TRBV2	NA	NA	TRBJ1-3	TGTGCCAGCAGTGACATGCTGGGGGCGGGTGGAAACACCATATATTTT	CASSDMLGAGGNTIYF
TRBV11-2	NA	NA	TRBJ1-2	TGTGCCAGCAGCTTAGGTAGCTACGGTGGCTACACCTTC	CASSLGSYGGYTF